Each of the 11 T cell receptor beta chains below was sequenced from the same sample in a study of shared clonotypes between healthy human individuals. The protocol was immunoSEQ multiplex PCR, while the TCRdb copy is restricted to in-frame clones and leaves out a portion. The sample holds about 1 million clones, 75% seen once. Source material: memory CD4+ T cells sorted from blood. Described subset: CD45RA-negative fraction. The source is a man between 18 and 35 years old in good health.

There are a few counts of this clone. The CDR3 is CASSPGGDQRSPLHF. DNA of the CDR3: TGTGCCAGCAGTCCTGGGGGGGACCAAAGATCACCCCTCCACTTT. The chain recombines TRBV28 with TRBJ1-6; possible D gene TRBD1, 5 bases. The V gene lost 5 bases and the J gene lost 10 bases, with 18 bases spanning the gap. The CDR3 totals 15 residues. Per the germline V gene, CDR1 is MDHEN and CDR2 is SYDVKM.

This clone was counted a single time. V gene TRBV10-2 combines with J gene TRBJ2-5; possible D gene TRBD1, 6 bases. Trimming took 0 bases from V and 2 from J, leaving 7 bases between them. CDR1 and CDR2 from the germline V gene are WSHSY and SAAADI. The CDR3 runs to 14 residues. The CDR3 nucleotides read TGCGCCAGCAGTGAGTCAGGGGGTCAAGAGACCCAGTACTTC. It encodes CASSESGGQETQYF.

This chain connects TRBV5-1 to TRBJ2-1; perhaps TRBD2 as D (5 bases). The length of the CDR3 is 13 residues. Germline CDR1 is SGHRS and CDR2 is YFSETQ. The V and J ends lost 4 bases and 9 bases respectively, with 14 bases between them. The CDR3: CASSARPEGEQFF. The CDR3 DNA sequence: TGCGCCAGCAGCGCCCGACCCGAGGGTGAGCAGTTCTTC.

This chain's CDR3 is CSASDGGELFF. Written as DNA, the CDR3 is TGCAGTGCTTCAGACGGCGGGGAGCTGTTTTTT. The genes are TRBV20-1 and TRBJ2-2; D is uncertain. The CDR3 has 11 amino acids. V gave up 5 bases and J gave up 7 bases, with 8 bases separating them. CDR1 is DFQATT and CDR2 is SNEGSKA in the germline V gene (reference sequence).

There are many counts of this clone. This chain links TRBV7-2 with TRBJ2-3; TRBD2 aligns across 12 bases. The CDR3 sequence is 16 residues long. V gave up 5 bases and J gave up 5 bases; unmatched junction bases: 8. Germline loops: CDR1 SGHTA, CDR2 FQGNSA. The CDR3 bases are TGTGCCAGCAGCAAGCTAGCGGGAGGGCAGGTAGATACGCAGTATTTT. Protein: CASSKLAGGQVDTQYF.

The chain employs TRBV7-2 and TRBJ1-1; D unclear. Germline V gene sequence: CDR1 SGHTA, CDR2 FQGNSA. The CDR3 is made up of 13 amino acids. V lost 5 bases and J 1 base, leaving 8 bases between the germline ends. This CDR3 is CASSEKRNTEAFF. The CDR3 DNA reads TGTGCCAGCAGCGAAAAAAGGAACACTGAAGCTTTCTTT.

The chain is built from TRBV5-1 and TRBJ1-2; 7 bases match TRBD1. Germline V gives CDR1 SGHRS, CDR2 YFSETQ. Trimming cost V 4 bases and J 4 bases; bases outside gene matches: 4. There are 13 residues in the CDR3. The CDR3 DNA follows: TGCGCCAGCAGCGACAGGGTCGGCTATGGCTACACCTTC. As protein: CASSDRVGYGYTF.

V gene TRBV21-1 combines with J gene TRBJ2-7. TRBV21-1 is annotated as a pseudogene. This CDR3 region has 13 residues. CDR3 DNA sequence: TGTGCCAGCGGAAAGAAGAGAAATTACGAGCAGTACTTC. Translated, it gives CASGKKRNYEQYF.

Many counts were recorded for this clone. The chain has TRBV28 and TRBJ2-5, with TRBD1 matching 9 bases. J was trimmed by 7 bases and V by 6 bases; bases with no gene match: 9. This CDR3 comprises 14 residues. Germline lookup yields CDR1 MDHEN and CDR2 SYDVKM. The CDR3 loop reads CASRRGDREGTQYF. CDR3 in DNA: TGTGCCAGCAGACGGGGGGACAGGGAGGGGACCCAGTACTTC. The whole variable domain, filled in from reference TRBV28 and TRBJ2-5, reads DVKVTQSSRYLVKRTGEKVFLECVQDMDHENMFWYRQDPGLGLRLIYFSYDVKMKEKGDIPEGYSVSREKKERFSLILESASTNQTSMYLCASRRGDREGTQYFGPGTRLLVL.

The chain joins TRBV28 to TRBJ1-5; D gene uncertain. V lost 7 bases and J lost 3, with 22 bases in between. Germline values: CDR1 MDHEN, CDR2 SYDVKM. The CDR3 consists of 17 residues. As DNA, the CDR3 is TGTGCCAGCACCCTAGGTCGCAGGAGCGTTACCAATCAGCCCCAGCATTTT. Translated: CASTLGRRSVTNQPQHF.

The V call is TRBV4-1, the J call TRBJ2-7; 9 bases are shared with TRBD1. Germline V CDR1 and CDR2: MGHRA, YSYEKL. The CDR3 has 14 amino acids. With V trimmed by 3 bases and J by 6 bases, 6 bases remained unmatched. Written as DNA, the CDR3 is TGCGCCAGCAGCCAGCTGGACAGGGGAAGCGAGCAGTACTTC. As protein: CASSQLDRGSEQYF.